This T cell receptor beta chain stems from a study of blood T cell repertoires in COVID-19. The CDR3 has 11 amino acids. The germline V and J ends were trimmed by 10 bases and 4 bases, with 8 bases remaining between them. This table comes from immunoSEQ multiplex PCR, and its TCRdb copy is limited to in-frame clones, with some not included. The table lists 150,000 to 200,000 clones, about 88% of them singletons. The source material was peripheral blood. The genes are TRBV12-3 or TRBV12-4 and TRBJ1-3; no reliable D call. The source is a man aged 18 to 30 with acute or convalescent COVID-19. The CDR3 sequence is CATRVGNTIYF. DNA of the CDR3: TGTGCCACCCGGGTCGGAAACACCATATATTTT.